Each of the 21 T cell receptor beta chains below was sequenced from the same sample in a study of shared clonotypes between healthy human individuals. Profiling relied on immunoSEQ multiplex PCR, and the TCRdb table lists in-frame clones only, not all of them. The profile shows a few million clones, roughly nine tenths of them singletons. The sample was naive CD4+ T cells sorted from blood. Noted subset: CD45RA+ positively selected. These receptors all stem from a man in his late teens or twenties in good health.

This clone occurred a few times. The rearrangement links TRBV6-5 to TRBJ1-1; possibly TRBD1 for D (5 bases). V shed 8 bases and J shed 1 base, with 11 bases lying between them. This CDR3 comprises 13 residues. Germline V gene sequence: CDR1 MNHEY, CDR2 SVGAGI. For the CDR3, the DNA is TGTGCCAGCTGCCGACAGAAGAACACTGAAGCTTTCTTT. It codes for CASCRQKNTEAFF.

The rearrangement uses TRBV5-6 and TRBJ2-5; D call uncertain. Trimming removed 3 bases at V and 2 bases at J, with 5 bases between. CDR1 SGHDT and CDR2 YYEEEE come from the germline V gene. The CDR3 extends over 12 amino acids. The CDR3, as DNA: TGTGCCAGCAGCTCTCGACAAGAGACCCAGTACTTC. Translated, it gives CASSSRQETQYF.

The V call is TRBV7-3, the J call TRBJ1-6; a weak D match, TRBD1 (6 bases). The V end was cut by 2 bases, the J end by 7 bases, with 15 bases between. The CDR3 consists of 16 residues. In germline, CDR1 is SGHTA, CDR2 FQGTGA. CDR3 residues: CASSLVSTGPNSPLHF. The CDR3 nucleotides are TGTGCCAGCAGCTTAGTTTCGACAGGCCCCAATTCACCCCTCCACTTT.

The chain carries TRBV6-6 and TRBJ2-3, with 9 bases matching TRBD2. V shed 6 bases, J shed 4 bases, and the junction held 11 bases outside the gene matches. Germline V lookup: CDR1 MNHNY, CDR2 SVGAGI (reference sequence). The CDR3 consists of 16 residues. CDR3 coding DNA: TGTGCCAGCAGGCCTCCCCTGCGACTAGCGGCAGATACGCAGTATTTT. Its translation is CASRPPLRLAADTQYF.

The V call is TRBV10-3, the J call TRBJ1-1; D may be TRBD1 (6 bases). Trimming took 10 bases from V and 7 from J, leaving 22 bases between them. From germline, CDR1 is ENHRY and CDR2 SYGVKD. The CDR3 length is 14 residues. The CDR3 region has the DNA TGTGCCAGTGCGCTTCCTGGACAGCGGCGTGAAGCTTTCTTT. Amino acids: CASALPGQRREAFF.

The V call is TRBV13, the J call TRBJ1-1; possible D gene TRBD1, 5 bases. V lost 2 bases to trimming and J lost 5 bases, with 12 bases between them. CDR3 size: 14 residues. Germline-derived CDR1 and CDR2 are PRHDT and FYEKMQ (reference sequence). The DNA of the CDR3 is TGTGCCAGCAGCTTACCGGGGGGAGGGACTGAAGCTTTCTTT. It encodes CASSLPGGGTEAFF.

The chain combines TRBV5-1 with TRBJ2-7; TRBD2 might be the D (6 bases). Trimming pared 4 bases from V and 4 bases from J, leaving 21 bases between. Germline V gene sequence: CDR1 SGHRS, CDR2 YFSETQ. There are 16 residues in the CDR3. The CDR3 sequence is CASSRTSGSPSYEQYF. The CDR3 DNA sequence: TGCGCCAGCAGCCGGACGTCCGGGAGCCCCTCGTACGAGCAGTACTTC.

Written as DNA, the CDR3 is TGTGCGACAAACCGTCAGGGGCCCATGAACACTGAAGCTTTCTTT. It codes for CATNRQGPMNTEAFF. The J gene is TRBJ1-1, the V gene TRBV2; a weak D match, TRBD1 (6 bases). The CDR3 extends over 15 amino acids. Looked up from germline, CDR1 is SNHLY and CDR2 is FYNNEI.

The V call is TRBV19, the J call TRBJ2-1; D uncertain. The CDR3 spans 12 residues. Trimming cost V 2 bases and J 11 bases, with 10 bases left between them. The V gene's germline CDR1 is LNHDA and CDR2 SQIVND (reference sequence). The CDR3 loop reads CASSITWGKQFF. Written as DNA, the CDR3 is TGTGCCAGTAGTATAACGTGGGGTAAGCAGTTCTTC.

The genes are TRBV5-1 and TRBJ2-5; D ambiguous. With 4 bases removed from V and 5 bases from J, the gap between germline ends came to 15 bases. The CDR3 is 14 amino acids. CDR1 SGHRS and CDR2 YFSETQ come from the germline V gene. CDR3 amino acids: CASSLPDQVETQYF. DNA of the CDR3: TGCGCCAGCAGCCTCCCGGATCAAGTGGAGACCCAGTACTTC.

This clone was detected only once. V usage is TRBV9 and J usage is TRBJ2-7, with D uncertain. CDR3 length: 15 residues. CDR1 and CDR2 from the germline V gene are SGDLS and YYNGEE. The ends were cut back, 0 bases at V and 3 bases at J, with 13 bases in the middle. In DNA, the CDR3 is TGTGCCAGCAGCGTAGACCCGGCAGCGAACTACGAGCAGTACTTC. This gives the protein CASSVDPAANYEQYF.

This clone was seen just once. V gene TRBV16 combines with J gene TRBJ2-7; D is uncertain. Germline values: CDR1 KGHSY, CDR2 FQNENV. V lost 0 bases and J 6 bases, leaving 9 bases between the germline ends. This CDR3 is built from 13 residues. Written as DNA, the CDR3 is TGTGCCAGCAGCCAATCCACAGTGACCGAGCAGTACTTC. Translation gives CASSQSTVTEQYF.

This clone was detected once. The CDR3 protein is CASSAAGAGELFF. The CDR3 DNA is TGTGCCAGCAGTGCGGCCGGGGCCGGGGAGCTGTTTTTT. The chain combines TRBV6-1 with TRBJ2-2, with D maybe TRBD2 (5 bases). The CDR3 sequence is 13 residues long. Germline V gene data show CDR1 as MNHNS and CDR2 as SASEGT. Deletions cut 4 bases from V and 6 bases from J, with 9 bases between.

Concerning this clone itself: Other DNA sequences in the same sample also yield this CDR3. The V call is TRBV11-2, the J call TRBJ1-1; unclear D gene. V was shortened by 5 bases and J by 5 bases, with 9 bases between the two germline ends. Germline CDR1 and CDR2: SGHAT and FQNNGV. The CDR3 loop spans 12 amino acids. CDR3 coding DNA: TGTGCCAGCAGCCGCCAAGGAACTGAAGCTTTCTTT. This translates into CASSRQGTEAFF.

The chain combines TRBV25-1 with TRBJ2-5, with D maybe TRBD2 (6 bases). The DNA end favors TRBJ2-7, so the J call may be wrong. The CDR3 runs 15 residues. Germline V gene sequence: CDR1 MGHDK, CDR2 SYGVNS. This CDR3 reads CASSGGARGMYEQYF. CDR3 nucleotides: TGTGCCAGCAGTGGCGGGGCTAGAGGGATGTACGAGCAGTACTTC.

The chain has TRBV7-2 and TRBJ2-6; TRBD2 matches 11 bases. The germline CDR1 and CDR2 sequences are SGHTA and FQGNSA. The CDR3 is made up of 16 amino acids. The V gene end was trimmed by 5 bases and the J gene end by 3 bases; junction bases not matched to a gene: 3. The CDR3 nucleotides read TGTGCCAGCAGCAAACTAGCGGGAGTTGGGGCCAACGTCCTGACTTTC. It is translated as CASSKLAGVGANVLTF.

This chain uses TRBV30 with TRBJ2-1; D unresolved. CDR1 and CDR2 from the germline V gene are GTSNPN and SVGIG (reference sequence). V was clipped by 0 bases and J by 9 bases, with 21 bases between them. The CDR3 totals 16 residues. The CDR3 bases are TGTGCCTGGAGTGTACAACGGCGCCTGGAGATTGGTGAGCAGTTCTTC. As protein: CAWSVQRRLEIGEQFF.

The gene calls are TRBV14 and TRBJ1-2; D remains ambiguous. The CDR3 is 15 residues long. Between the trimmed V and J ends, which lost 4 bases and 2 bases, there was a span of 14 bases. Germline CDR1 and CDR2: SGHDN and FVKESK. CDR3 nucleotides: TGTGCCAGCAGCCCTGGAACTGGGGTAAACTATGGCTACACCTTC. It specifies CASSPGTGVNYGYTF.

This clone turned up a few times. V usage is TRBV18 and J usage is TRBJ2-2; unclear D gene. Germline lookup yields CDR1 KGHSH and CDR2 LQKENI. V was trimmed by 8 bases and J by 1 base, leaving 11 bases between them. The CDR3 has 14 amino acids. CDR3 amino acids: CASLPEMNTGELFF. In nucleotides, the CDR3 is TGTGCCAGCCTACCGGAGATGAACACCGGGGAGCTGTTTTTT.

This rearrangement joins TRBV5-4 to TRBJ2-2; unclear D gene. This CDR3 is built from 12 residues. Trimming removed 4 bases from V and 5 bases from J, with 6 bases in between. Germline CDR1 reads SGHNT; CDR2 reads YYREEE (reference sequence). The CDR3 loop reads CASSPWTGELFF. The CDR3 region has the DNA TGTGCCAGCAGCCCCTGGACCGGGGAGCTGTTTTTT.

The chain couples TRBV30 to TRBJ2-3, with D possibly matching TRBD2 (5 bases). V lost 2 bases to trimming and J lost 3 bases, with 12 bases between them. This CDR3 has 14 amino acids. Germline V gene data show CDR1 as GTSNPN and CDR2 as SVGIG (reference sequence). CDR3 coding DNA: TGTGCCTGGAGTTCCGGGGTGGGGACAGATACGCAGTATTTT. The encoded protein is CAWSSGVGTDTQYF.